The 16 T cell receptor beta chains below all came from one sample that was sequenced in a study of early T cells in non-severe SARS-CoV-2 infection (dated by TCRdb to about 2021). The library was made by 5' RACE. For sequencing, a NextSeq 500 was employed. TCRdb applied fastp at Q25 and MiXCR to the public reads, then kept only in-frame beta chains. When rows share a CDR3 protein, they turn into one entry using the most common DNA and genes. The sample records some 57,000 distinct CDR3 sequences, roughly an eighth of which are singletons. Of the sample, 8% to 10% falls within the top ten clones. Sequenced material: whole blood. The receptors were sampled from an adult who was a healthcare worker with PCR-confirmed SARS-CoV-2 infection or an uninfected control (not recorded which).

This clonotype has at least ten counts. In nucleotides, the CDR3 is TGTGCCAGCAGCCAGACAGGGAACTATGGCTACACCTTC. It encodes CASSQTGNYGYTF. The rearrangement links TRBV7-9 to TRBJ1-2, with 7 positions matching TRBD1. There are 13 residues in the CDR3. From germline, CDR1 is SEHNR and CDR2 FQNEAQ (reference sequence). The V gene end was trimmed by 5 bases and the J gene end by 2 bases; junction bases not matched to a gene: 2.

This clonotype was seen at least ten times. Here the CDR3 reads CASSFGSYEQYF. The CDR3 nucleotides are TGTGCCAGCAGTTTCGGCAGCTACGAGCAGTACTTC. This chain joins TRBV12-3 or TRBV12-4 and TRBJ2-7; D call uncertain. With 3 bases removed from V and 3 bases from J, the gap between germline ends came to 6 bases. This CDR3 region has 12 residues.

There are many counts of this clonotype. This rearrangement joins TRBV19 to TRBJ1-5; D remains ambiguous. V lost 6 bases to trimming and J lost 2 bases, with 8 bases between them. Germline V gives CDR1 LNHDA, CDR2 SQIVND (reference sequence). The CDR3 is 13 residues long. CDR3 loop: CASRENGNQPQHF. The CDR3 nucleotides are TGTGCCAGTAGGGAGAATGGCAATCAGCCCCAGCATTTT. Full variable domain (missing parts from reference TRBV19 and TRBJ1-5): DGGITQSPKYLFRKEGQNVTLSCEQNLNHDAMYWYRQDPGQGLRLIYYSQIVNDFQKGDIAEGYSVSREKKESFPLTVTSAQKNPTAFYLCASRENGNQPQHFGDGTRLSIL.

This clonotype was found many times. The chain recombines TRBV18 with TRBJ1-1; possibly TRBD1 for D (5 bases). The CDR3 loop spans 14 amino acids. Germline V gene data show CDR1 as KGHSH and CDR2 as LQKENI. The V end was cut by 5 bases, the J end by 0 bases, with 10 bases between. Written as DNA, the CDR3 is TGTGCCAGCTCATTCTCGGGGGTGAACACTGAAGCTTTCTTT. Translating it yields CASSFSGVNTEAFF.

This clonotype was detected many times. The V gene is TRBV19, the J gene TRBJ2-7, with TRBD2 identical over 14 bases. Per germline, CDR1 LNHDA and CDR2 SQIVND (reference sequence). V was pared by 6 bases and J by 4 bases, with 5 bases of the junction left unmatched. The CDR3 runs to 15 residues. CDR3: CASSPGLAGVYEQYF. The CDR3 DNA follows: TGTGCCAGTAGCCCGGGACTAGCGGGAGTATACGAGCAGTACTTC. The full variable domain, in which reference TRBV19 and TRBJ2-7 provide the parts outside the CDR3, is DGGITQSPKYLFRKEGQNVTLSCEQNLNHDAMYWYRQDPGQGLRLIYYSQIVNDFQKGDIAEGYSVSREKKESFPLTVTSAQKNPTAFYLCASSPGLAGVYEQYFGPGTRLTVT.

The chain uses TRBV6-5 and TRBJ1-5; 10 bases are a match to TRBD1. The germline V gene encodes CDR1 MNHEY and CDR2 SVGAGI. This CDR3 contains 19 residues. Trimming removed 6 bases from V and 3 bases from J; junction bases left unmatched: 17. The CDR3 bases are TGTGCCAGCAGACGCCATAAGACAGGGGGCGGTTTGAACAATCAGCCCCAGCATTTT. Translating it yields CASRRHKTGGGLNNQPQHF.

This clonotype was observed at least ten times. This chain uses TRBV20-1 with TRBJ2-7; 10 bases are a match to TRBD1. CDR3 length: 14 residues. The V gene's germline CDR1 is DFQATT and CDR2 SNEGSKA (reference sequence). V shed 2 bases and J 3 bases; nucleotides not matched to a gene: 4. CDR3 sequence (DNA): TGCAGTGCTAGACTCCGGGACAGGGGCTACGAGCAGTACTTC. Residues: CSARLRDRGYEQYF.

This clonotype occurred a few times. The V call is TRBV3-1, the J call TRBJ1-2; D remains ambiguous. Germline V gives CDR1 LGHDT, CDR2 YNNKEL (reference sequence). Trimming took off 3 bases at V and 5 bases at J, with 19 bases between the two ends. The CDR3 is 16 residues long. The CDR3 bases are TGTGCCAGCAGCCACCCCCTCGGAAAGGCCGGTTATGGCTACACCTTC. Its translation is CASSHPLGKAGYGYTF.

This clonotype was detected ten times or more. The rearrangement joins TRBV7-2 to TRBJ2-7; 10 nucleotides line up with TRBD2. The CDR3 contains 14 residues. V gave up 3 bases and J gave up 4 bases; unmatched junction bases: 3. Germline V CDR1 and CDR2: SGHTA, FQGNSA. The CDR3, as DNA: TGTGCCAGCAGCTTTACTAGCGGGGCTTACGAGCAGTACTTC. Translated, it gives CASSFTSGAYEQYF.

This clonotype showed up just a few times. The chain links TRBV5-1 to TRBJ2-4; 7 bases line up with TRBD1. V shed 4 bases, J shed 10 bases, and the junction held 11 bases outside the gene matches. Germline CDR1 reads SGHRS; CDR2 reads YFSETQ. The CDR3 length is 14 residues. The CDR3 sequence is CASSTGAVGIIQYF. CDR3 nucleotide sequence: TGCGCCAGCAGCACAGGGGCAGTGGGGATTATTCAGTACTTC. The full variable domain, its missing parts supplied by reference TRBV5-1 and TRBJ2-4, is KAGVTQTPRYLIKTRGQQVTLSCSPISGHRSVSWYQQTPGQGLQFLFEYFSETQRNKGNFPGRFSGRQFSNSRSEMNVSTLELGDSALYLCASSTGAVGIIQYFGAGTRLSVL.

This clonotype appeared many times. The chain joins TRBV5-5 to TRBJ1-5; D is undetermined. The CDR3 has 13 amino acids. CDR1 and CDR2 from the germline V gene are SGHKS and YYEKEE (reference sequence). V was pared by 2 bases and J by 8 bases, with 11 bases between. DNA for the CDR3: TGTGCCAGCAGCTTCGGCCCGATGAAGCCCCAGCATTTT. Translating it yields CASSFGPMKPQHF.

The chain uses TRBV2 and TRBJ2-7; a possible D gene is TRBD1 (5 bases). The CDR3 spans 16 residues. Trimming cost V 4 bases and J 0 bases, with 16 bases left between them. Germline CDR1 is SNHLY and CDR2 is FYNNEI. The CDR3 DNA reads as TGTGCCAGCAGTGCGTTACCACAGGCGAGCTCCTACGAGCAGTACTTC. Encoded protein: CASSALPQASSYEQYF.

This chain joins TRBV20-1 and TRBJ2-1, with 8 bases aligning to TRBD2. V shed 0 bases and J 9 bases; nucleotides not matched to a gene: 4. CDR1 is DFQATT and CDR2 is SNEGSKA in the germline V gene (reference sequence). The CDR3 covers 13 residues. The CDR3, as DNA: TGCAGTGCTAGAGAGGCTAGCGGGCGTGAGCAGTTCTTC. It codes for CSAREASGREQFF.

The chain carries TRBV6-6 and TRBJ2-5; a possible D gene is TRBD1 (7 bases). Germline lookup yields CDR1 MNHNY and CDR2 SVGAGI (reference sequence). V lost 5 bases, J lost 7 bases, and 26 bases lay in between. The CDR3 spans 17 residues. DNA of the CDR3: TGTGCCAGCAGTAACCCAAACGGACAGGCGGGGTTGAGGACCCAGTACTTC. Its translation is CASSNPNGQAGLRTQYF.

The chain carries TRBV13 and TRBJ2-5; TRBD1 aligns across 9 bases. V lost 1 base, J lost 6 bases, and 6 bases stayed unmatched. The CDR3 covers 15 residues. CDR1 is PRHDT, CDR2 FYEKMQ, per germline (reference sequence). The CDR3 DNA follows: TGTGCCAGCAGCTTAGCCGGACAGGGGCTAAAGACCCAGTACTTC. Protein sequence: CASSLAGQGLKTQYF.

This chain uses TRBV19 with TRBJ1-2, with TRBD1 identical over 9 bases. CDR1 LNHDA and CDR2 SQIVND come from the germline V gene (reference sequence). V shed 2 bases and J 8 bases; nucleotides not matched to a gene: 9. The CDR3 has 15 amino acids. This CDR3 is CASSIPGQGNIGYTF. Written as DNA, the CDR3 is TGTGCCAGTAGTATACCCGGACAGGGGAACATAGGCTACACCTTC.